What follows are 2 T cell receptor beta chains derived from one specimen sequenced in a study of blood T cell repertoires in COVID-19. The protocol was immunoSEQ multiplex PCR, while the TCRdb copy is restricted to in-frame clones and leaves out a portion. The data contain about 53,000 clones, just over 85% of them singletons. The sample comprised peripheral blood. The receptors here all came from a man older than 75 with acute or convalescent COVID-19.

The chain has TRBV6-5 and TRBJ2-7; 9 bases agree with TRBD2. Trimming took 8 bases from V and 4 from J; bases not matched to a gene: 9. Per the germline V gene, CDR1 is MNHEY and CDR2 is SVGAGI. This CDR3 has 14 amino acids. This CDR3 is CASSIGGGAYEQYF. In DNA form, the CDR3 reads TGTGCCAGCTCCATTGGCGGGGGGGCATACGAGCAGTACTTC.

The chain employs TRBV7-2 and TRBJ2-5; 10 bases align to TRBD2. The CDR3 contains 16 residues. The V gene end was trimmed by 5 bases and the J gene end by 5 bases; junction bases not matched to a gene: 11. Germline CDR1 is SGHTA and CDR2 is FQGNSA. For the CDR3, the DNA is TGTGCCAGCAGCCCGAGCTTAGCGGGGGGCGGGGAGACCCAGTACTTC. Translated, it gives CASSPSLAGGGETQYF.